This T cell receptor beta chain was identified during a study of glioma-infiltrating T cells. CDR3 length equals 15 residues. The germline V and J ends were trimmed by 3 bases and 4 bases, with 15 bases remaining between them. CDR1 and CDR2 from the germline V gene are MNHGY and SVAAGI. Note on this clonotype: The antigen is not known.

Using RNA template, CDR3s of TCR alpha and beta were amplified with iRepertoire arm-PCR. Input was roughly 100-450 ng of tissue mRNA or PBMC total RNA. TCRdb independently ran MiXCR on the multiplex PCR reads; one entry per CDR3 protein. The sample shows more than 110,000 distinct CDR3 sequences, about two fifths of them seen only once. Study-wide findings and caveats: Very few CDR3 sequences were shared between tissue and blood. Gliomas, especially low-grade, showed above-expected tissue-blood divergence; non-neoplastic patients showed below.

The sequenced sample consisted of glioma tissue, nonneoplastic brain tissue, or PBMCs (not recorded which). The sequence came from a human donor with low-grade glioma or glioblastoma, undergoing nonglioma brain surgery, or in good health (not recorded which). This chain connects TRBV6-9 to TRBJ1-2; perhaps TRBD1 as D (5 bases). CDR3 region: CASSYYHQGGYGYTF. Written as DNA, the CDR3 is TGTGCCAGCAGTTACTATCATCAGGGCGGCTATGGCTACACCTTC.